Listed below are T cell receptor beta chains from one sample, sequenced in a study of T cell responses to AZD1222 COVID-19 vaccine. The table came from immunoSEQ multiplex PCR; TCRdb's copy has only in-frame clones and leaves some out. The data contain more than 80,000 clones, approximately 91% of them singletons. The sample was peripheral blood, taken on day 0 of AZD1222 vaccination. The source is an adult in good health. The CDR3 runs from the conserved cysteine through the conserved F or W. Each record gives: V gene, D gene, CDR3 protein. D genes are given only for firm matches.

>TRBV3-1/TRBV3-2|NA
CASSQVNRRRKDGYTF
>TRBV7-9|NA
CASSSPRLGNEKLFF
>TRBV2|NA
CASSPGRSNQPQHF
>TRBV4-1|NA
CASRIPLGARTEAFF
>TRBV27|NA
CASGGSGASGNTIYF
>TRBV28|TRBD1
CASRGQGDSPLHF
>TRBV11-2|TRBD2
CASSLSGGQETQYF
>TRBV3-1/TRBV3-2|NA
CASSLSGTANPYGYTF
>TRBV2|TRBD1
CASRIGTGGREDTGELFF
>TRBV3-1/TRBV3-2|NA
CASSQYGGNGNTIYF
>TRBV7-9|TRBD1
CASNPGQRGNSIYF
>TRBV18|NA
CASSPPGYGYTF
>TRBV9|NA
CASSVETATYEQYF